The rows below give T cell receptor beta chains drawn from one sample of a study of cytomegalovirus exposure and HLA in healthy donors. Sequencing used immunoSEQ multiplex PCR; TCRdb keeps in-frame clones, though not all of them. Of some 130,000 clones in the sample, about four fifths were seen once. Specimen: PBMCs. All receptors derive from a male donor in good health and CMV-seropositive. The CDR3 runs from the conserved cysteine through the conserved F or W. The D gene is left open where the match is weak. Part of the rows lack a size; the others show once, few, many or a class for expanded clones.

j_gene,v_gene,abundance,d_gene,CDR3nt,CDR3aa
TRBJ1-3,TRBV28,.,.,TGTGCCAGCAGTTTAAGACAGACCCTCGGAAACACCATATATTTT,CASSLRQTLGNTIYF
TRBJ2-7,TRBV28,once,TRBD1,TGTGCCAGTCTGTCCGGACAGGGGTCCTACGAGCAGTACTTC,CASLSGQGSYEQYF
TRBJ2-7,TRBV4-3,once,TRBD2,TGCGCCAGCAGCCAAGATTCGTTACGGCAGGAGGCGGGAGGCATCCCCTACGAGCAGTACTTC,CASSQDSLRQEAGGIPYEQYF
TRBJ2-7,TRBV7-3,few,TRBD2,TGTGCCAGCAGGGGCGGGGGACTAGCTCCCTACGAGCAGTACTTC,CASRGGGLAPYEQYF
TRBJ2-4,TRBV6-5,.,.,TGTGCCAGCAGTTCCCTTCTGGAGGGCAGTCAGTACTTC,CASSSLLEGSQYF
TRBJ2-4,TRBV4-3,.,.,TGCGCCAGCAGCCAAGTGGCAGGGCCCAAAAACATTCAGTACTTC,CASSQVAGPKNIQYF
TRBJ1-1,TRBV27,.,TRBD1,TGTGCCAGCAGTTCAGGGGGCGCGACTCTGAACACTGAAGCTTTCTTT,CASSSGGATLNTEAFF
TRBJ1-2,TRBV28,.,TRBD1,TGTGCCAGCAGTGAAAACAGGGGGCTTGGCTACACCTTC,CASSENRGLGYTF
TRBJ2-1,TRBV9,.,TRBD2,TGTGCCAGCAGCGTGCGCCCCCGAGCGGGAGAGGACATCGACAATGAGCAGTTCTTC,CASSVRPRAGEDIDNEQFF
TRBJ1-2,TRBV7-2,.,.,TGTGCCAGCAGCTTAGACCAGGGCCACTATGGCTACACCTTC,CASSLDQGHYGYTF
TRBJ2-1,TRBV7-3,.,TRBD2,TGTGCCAGCAGCTTAACCCCGGGGGGGAGAGGCCACAATGAGCAGTTCTTC,CASSLTPGGRGHNEQFF
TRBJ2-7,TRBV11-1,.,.,TGTGCCAGCAGCTTAGCCCTGGACTCTGGCTACGAGCAGTACTTC,CASSLALDSGYEQYF
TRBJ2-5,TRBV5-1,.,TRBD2,TGCGCCAGCAGCTTGACTAGCGGACAAGAGACCCAGTACTTC,CASSLTSGQETQYF
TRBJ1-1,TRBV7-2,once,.,TGTGCCAGCAGCTTAGTCTCGGGTACGGACACTGAAGCTTTCTTT,CASSLVSGTDTEAFF
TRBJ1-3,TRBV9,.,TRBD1,TGTGCCAGCAGCCAGACAGGGTCCGGAAACACCATATATTTT,CASSQTGSGNTIYF
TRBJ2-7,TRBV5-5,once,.,TGTGCCAGCAGCCCGGGGGACTCCGGGTACGAGCAGTACTTC,CASSPGDSGYEQYF
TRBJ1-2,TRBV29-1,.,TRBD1,TGCAGCAGCCGGGACAGGGGTTCCTATGGCTACACCTTC,CSSRDRGSYGYTF
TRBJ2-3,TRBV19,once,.,TGTGCCAGTAGCCCCCCTAGCACAGATACGCAGTATTTT,CASSPPSTDTQYF
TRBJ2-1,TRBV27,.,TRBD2,TGTGCCAGCAGTTTGTCCGGGACTAGCGACTACAATGAGCAGTTCTTC,CASSLSGTSDYNEQFF
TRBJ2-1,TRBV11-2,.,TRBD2,TGTGCCAGCAGCTTGGGCGAAGCGGGAGGGAATGAGCAGTTCTTC,CASSLGEAGGNEQFF